This T cell receptor (beta chain) was identified in a study of cytomegalovirus exposure and HLA in healthy donors. Amplification used 60 Vbeta primers and 13 Jbeta primers. TCRdb's table, derived via immunoSEQ multiplex PCR, lists solely in-frame clones and lacks some. The sample lists roughly 100,000 clones, over 9.5% occurring once. This clone has just a few counts. Its specificity is unknown. Overall study findings and caveats: According to a later analysis, donors in an Asian-associated ancestry cluster reportedly had fewer N-insertions than the roughly 670-donor mean. Cytomegalovirus-associated TCR beta chains were listed, numbering 150 to 200.

Specimen: PBMCs. The origin of this receptor is a man in his forties in good health and CMV-seropositive.

In DNA form, the CDR3 reads TGTGCCAGCAGCCCTGGGACAACGGCGGGTAATGAGCAGTTCTTC. Its translation: CASSPGTTAGNEQFF. The V call is TRBV7-3, the J call TRBJ2-1; D may be TRBD1 (6 bases). This CDR3 region has 15 residues. CDR1 SGHTA and CDR2 FQGTGA come from the germline V gene. The ends were cut back, 5 bases at V and 7 bases at J, with 18 bases in the middle.